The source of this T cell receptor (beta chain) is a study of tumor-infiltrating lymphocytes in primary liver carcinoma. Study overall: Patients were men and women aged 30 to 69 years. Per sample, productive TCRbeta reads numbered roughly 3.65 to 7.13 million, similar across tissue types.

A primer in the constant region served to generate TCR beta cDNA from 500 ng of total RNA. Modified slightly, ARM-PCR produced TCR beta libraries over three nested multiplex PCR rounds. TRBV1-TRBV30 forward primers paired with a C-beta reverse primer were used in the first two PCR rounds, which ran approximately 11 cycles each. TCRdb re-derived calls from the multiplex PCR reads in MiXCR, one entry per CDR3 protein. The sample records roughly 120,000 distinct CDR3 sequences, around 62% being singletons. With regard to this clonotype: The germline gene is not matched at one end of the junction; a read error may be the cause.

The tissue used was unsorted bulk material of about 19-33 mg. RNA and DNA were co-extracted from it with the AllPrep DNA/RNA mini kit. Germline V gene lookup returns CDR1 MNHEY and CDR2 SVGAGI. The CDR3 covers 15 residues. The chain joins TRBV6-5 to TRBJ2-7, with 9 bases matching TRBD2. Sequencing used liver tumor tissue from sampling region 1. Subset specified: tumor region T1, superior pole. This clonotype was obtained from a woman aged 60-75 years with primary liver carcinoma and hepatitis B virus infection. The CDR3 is CASIAAAGGYCERYF. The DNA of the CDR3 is TGTGCCAGCATCGCGGCGGCGGGAGGGTACTGCGAGCGGTACTTC.